One sample yielded the 28 T cell receptor beta chains listed below, sequenced in a study of T-cell reconstitution after alpha-beta-depleted transplantation in children. The TCRbeta library incorporated unique molecular identifiers. In TCRdb, the PCR reads were re-called with MiXCR into one record per CDR3 protein. The sample carries about 870,000 distinct CDR3 sequences, roughly 16% recorded once. Sequences were derived from PBMCs, mostly from graft donor cells, sampled 360 days after TCRalphabeta/CD19-depleted stem cell transplant. Every receptor here comes from a male patient younger than 18 who had a stem cell transplant for acute lymphoblastic leukemia, so the T cells may come from the graft donor.

This clonotype was seen more than once but under ten times. The V gene is TRBV12-3 or TRBV12-4, the J gene TRBJ2-2; 9 bases match TRBD2. V was pared by 6 bases and J by 5 bases, with 13 bases of the junction left unmatched. This CDR3 has 17 amino acids. The CDR3 bases are TGTGCCAGCAGGGTGGCGGCAGCGGGAGGATCTACCGGGGAGCTGTTTTTT. The encoded protein is CASRVAAAGGSTGELFF.

To note about this clonotype: It may be a read error: a sequence one base away is much more abundant. The V gene is TRBV5-1, the J gene TRBJ2-3; maybe TRBD1 (7 bases). CDR3 length equals 14 residues. Germline CDR1 reads SGHRS; CDR2 reads YFSETQ. The CDR3 is CASSGGGGTDTEYF. The CDR3 DNA reads as TGCGCCAGCAGCGGAGGGGGCGGCACAGATACGGAGTATTTT.

As DNA, the CDR3 is TGTGCCAGCATCGAGGGGGGAGCGGGAGTCCCCGGGGAGCTGTTTTTT. Amino acid sequence: CASIEGGAGVPGELFF. The rearrangement joins TRBV6-2 or TRBV6-3 to TRBJ2-2, with 8 bases lining up with TRBD2. Germline values: CDR1 MNHEY, CDR2 SVGEGT. The V and J ends lost 7 bases and 6 bases, in that order; junction bases with no gene match: 13. This CDR3 is built from 16 residues.

The chain couples TRBV12-3 or TRBV12-4 to TRBJ2-1, with 12 bases fitting TRBD2. Germline trimming cut 6 bases from V and 1 base from J; bases unmatched to any gene: 16. This CDR3 comprises 20 residues. CDR3 loop: CASSPTLVLAGGGSYNEQFF. CDR3 bases: TGTGCCAGCAGCCCTACCCTTGTACTAGCGGGAGGTGGGTCCTACAATGAGCAGTTCTTC.

The chain couples TRBV3-1 to TRBJ1-1; D gene uncertain. This CDR3 is 14 amino acids long. V was trimmed by 4 bases and J by 0 bases, leaving 9 bases between them. Germline V lookup: CDR1 LGHDT, CDR2 YNNKEL (reference sequence). Written as DNA, the CDR3 is TGTGCCAGCAGCCCGCGGGCCATGAACACTGAAGCTTTCTTT. Translated, it gives CASSPRAMNTEAFF.

The chain is built from TRBV5-5 and TRBJ2-1; 7 positions match TRBD1. Germline loops: CDR1 SGHKS, CDR2 YYEKEE (reference sequence). V lost 4 bases, J lost 3 bases, and 10 bases stayed unmatched. The CDR3 is 16 amino acids. The CDR3 loop is CASSRRGQADYNEQFF. The CDR3 coding sequence is TGTGCCAGCAGCCGCCGAGGACAGGCGGACTACAATGAGCAGTTCTTC.

The rearrangement links TRBV5-1 to TRBJ2-7; D is uncertain. From germline, CDR1 is SGHRS and CDR2 YFSETQ. CDR3 length equals 13 residues. V lost 3 bases and J 2 bases, leaving 9 bases between the germline ends. The CDR3 protein is CASSYSYPYEQYF. CDR3 nucleotides: TGCGCCAGCAGCTACTCGTACCCCTACGAGCAGTACTTC.

The V call is TRBV12-3 or TRBV12-4, the J call TRBJ2-3, with no clear D. V lost 5 bases to trimming and J lost 0 bases, with 12 bases between them. This CDR3 spans 15 amino acids. The CDR3 bases are TGTGCCAGCAGTAGCCTAGGGTTGAGCACAGATACGCAGTATTTT. The encoded protein is CASSSLGLSTDTQYF.

The rearrangement joins TRBV9 to TRBJ2-1; 7 nucleotides agree with TRBD2. Trimming cost V 3 bases and J 3 bases; bases outside gene matches: 3. Per germline, CDR1 SGDLS and CDR2 YYNGEE. CDR3 size: 14 residues. The CDR3 nucleotides read TGTGCCAGCAGCGCCGGACTAGACTACAATGAGCAGTTCTTC. Translating it yields CASSAGLDYNEQFF.

This clonotype was detected a few times. V usage is TRBV20-1 and J usage is TRBJ2-1; D possibly corresponds to TRBD2 (5 bases). Trimming took off 5 bases at V and 1 base at J, with 18 bases between the two ends. The CDR3 contains 16 residues. Germline V gives CDR1 DFQATT, CDR2 SNEGSKA (reference sequence). CDR3 sequence (DNA): TGCAGTGCTCCCGACGACCTTCGAGGGTCCTACAATGAGCAGTTCTTC. Translated, it gives CSAPDDLRGSYNEQFF.

This chain joins TRBV27 and TRBJ2-5; D is possibly TRBD1 or TRBD2 (5 bases each). Per the germline V gene, CDR1 is MNHEY and CDR2 is SMNVEV (reference sequence). This CDR3 spans 15 amino acids. Trimming cost V 3 bases and J 0 bases, with 11 bases left between them. CDR3 in DNA: TGTGCCAGCAGTTTTTCGGGGCCATACCAAGAGACCCAGTACTTC. It is translated as CASSFSGPYQETQYF.

The chain recombines TRBV27 with TRBJ2-4; D may be TRBD1 (5 bases). V dropped 5 bases and J dropped 0 bases, with 14 bases sitting between them. The length of the CDR3 is 16 residues. CDR1 is MNHEY and CDR2 is SMNVEV in the germline V gene (reference sequence). CDR3: CASSPKGALAKNIQYF. The CDR3 DNA is TGTGCCAGCAGTCCGAAAGGGGCTCTAGCCAAAAACATTCAGTACTTC.

The rearrangement links TRBV24-1 to TRBJ2-5, with D hard to call. This CDR3 spans 15 amino acids. CDR1 and CDR2 from the germline V gene are KGHDR and SFDVKD. V was pared by 2 bases and J by 4 bases, with 13 bases between. CDR3 DNA: TGTGCCACCAGTGATTGGAGCAGCTCGGGAGAGACCCAGTACTTC. Amino acid sequence: CATSDWSSSGETQYF.

The genes are TRBV5-1 and TRBJ2-7; D is tentatively TRBD1 or TRBD2 (5 bases each). Germline CDR1 is SGHRS and CDR2 is YFSETQ. The CDR3 loop spans 14 amino acids. V lost 7 bases and J lost 4, with 18 bases in between. The CDR3 DNA reads as TGCGCCAGCTGCATCCGGGACGGGGTGTACGAGCAGTACTTC. Protein sequence: CASCIRDGVYEQYF. Filled out from reference TRBV5-1 and TRBJ2-7, the complete variable domain reads KAGVTQTPRYLIKTRGQQVTLSCSPISGHRSVSWYQQTPGQGLQFLFEYFSETQRNKGNFPGRFSGRQFSNSRSEMNVSTLELGDSALYLCASCIRDGVYEQYFGPGTRLTVT.

This chain connects TRBV7-8 to TRBJ2-1; D perhaps matches TRBD2 (5 bases). The CDR3 length is 13 residues. The V gene's germline CDR1 is SGHVS and CDR2 FQNEAQ. Trimming cost V 1 base and J 15 bases, with 16 bases left between them. CDR3 nucleotides: TGTGCCAGCAGCTTAGGGGCGAGTCCGGGGTGGTTCTTC. The encoded protein is CASSLGASPGWFF.

This clonotype has ten or more counts. The V and J genes are TRBV3-1 and TRBJ1-1; D not resolved. This CDR3 is 13 amino acids long. V was shortened by 4 bases and J by 1 base, with 7 bases between the two germline ends. Per the germline V gene, CDR1 is LGHDT and CDR2 is YNNKEL (reference sequence). The CDR3 protein is CASSRRENTEAFF. The CDR3 DNA follows: TGTGCCAGCAGCCGAAGGGAGAACACTGAAGCTTTCTTT.

This chain joins TRBV6-5 and TRBJ2-5, with 8 bases that match TRBD1. Germline loops: CDR1 MNHEY, CDR2 SVGAGI. This CDR3 region has 16 residues. V gave up 0 bases and J gave up 4 bases; unmatched junction bases: 7. The chain's CDR3 is CASSYSARGLLETQYF. In DNA form, the CDR3 reads TGTGCCAGCAGTTACTCGGCCAGGGGGCTATTAGAGACCCAGTACTTC.

In nucleotides, the CDR3 is TGTGCCAGCTCACCTGAGGAAGGGGTTGGGACTGAAGCTTTCTTT. It yields the protein CASSPEEGVGTEAFF. The V and J genes are TRBV18 and TRBJ1-1; D may be TRBD1 (5 bases). There are 15 residues in the CDR3. Trimming left V 3 bases short and J 5 bases short, with 16 bases between. Germline V gene lookup returns CDR1 KGHSH and CDR2 LQKENI.

The table lists this clonotype with a few counts. The chain uses TRBV5-1 and TRBJ1-6; D perhaps matches TRBD1 (6 bases). The V gene lost 3 bases and the J gene lost 6 bases, with 10 bases spanning the gap. Germline V lookup: CDR1 SGHRS, CDR2 YFSETQ. This CDR3 is 14 amino acids long. The CDR3, as DNA: TGCGCCAGCAGCTGGGAGGGGGTTAATTCACCCCTCCACTTT. Translation: CASSWEGVNSPLHF.

CDR3 nucleotide sequence: TGTGCCAGCAGCCCTACGGACAGGGGGATCTACAATGAGCAGTTCTTC. Translating gives CASSPTDRGIYNEQFF. This chain joins TRBV7-3 and TRBJ2-1, with TRBD1 identical over 10 bases. After removal of 5 bases from V and 3 bases from J, the junction contained 7 bases not matched to a gene. This CDR3 is built from 16 residues. Per the germline V gene, CDR1 is SGHTA and CDR2 is FQGTGA.

This clonotype has more than one count but fewer than ten. V and J are TRBV5-1 and TRBJ2-1; 10 positions match TRBD2. The CDR3 is made up of 16 amino acids. Germline values: CDR1 SGHRS, CDR2 YFSETQ. V dropped 5 bases and J dropped 5; count of bases not matched to a gene: 10. The CDR3 loop is CASRDSGTSDNNEQFF. The CDR3 DNA reads TGCGCCAGCAGGGACTCCGGGACTAGCGACAACAATGAGCAGTTCTTC. Together with reference TRBV5-1 and TRBJ2-1, the CDR3 gives the full variable domain: KAGVTQTPRYLIKTRGQQVTLSCSPISGHRSVSWYQQTPGQGLQFLFEYFSETQRNKGNFPGRFSGRQFSNSRSEMNVSTLELGDSALYLCASRDSGTSDNNEQFFGPGTRLTVL.

This clonotype was detected a few times. The chain combines TRBV5-1 with TRBJ2-7, with no clear D. Per germline, CDR1 SGHRS and CDR2 YFSETQ. There are 14 residues in the CDR3. V was cut by 7 bases and J by 1 base, with 15 bases left in between. The CDR3 DNA sequence: TGCGCCAGCTCCCGGGTTATGAGGTCCTACGAGCAGTACTTC. Translated: CASSRVMRSYEQYF.

The V and J genes are TRBV11-2 and TRBJ2-1; 8 nucleotides align to TRBD2. The trim removed 4 bases at V and 0 bases at J, leaving 5 bases unmatched. Germline CDR1 reads SGHAT; CDR2 reads FQNNGV. CDR3 length: 16 residues. The CDR3 sequence is CASSSDLAGSYNEQFF. CDR3 nucleotide sequence: TGTGCCAGCAGCTCCGACCTAGCGGGCTCCTACAATGAGCAGTTCTTC.

This clonotype was detected a few times. The rearrangement uses TRBV18 and TRBJ2-5; D is undetermined. Germline lookup yields CDR1 KGHSH and CDR2 LQKENI. V dropped 1 base and J dropped 0 bases, with 9 bases sitting between them. CDR3 length: 15 residues. CDR3 in amino acids: CASSPRRVYQETQYF. DNA of the CDR3: TGTGCCAGCTCACCACGGCGTGTATACCAAGAGACCCAGTACTTC. Together with reference TRBV18 and TRBJ2-5, the CDR3 gives the full variable domain: NAGVMQNPRHLVRRRGQEARLRCSPMKGHSHVYWYRQLPEEGLKFMVYLQKENIIDESGMPKERFSAEFPKEGPSILRIQQVVRGDSAAYFCASSPRRVYQETQYFGPGTRLLVL.

The CDR3 DNA reads TGTGCCAGCAGCTTCGGACTAAAGCAGTTCGAGCAGTACTTC. It specifies CASSFGLKQFEQYF. The chain carries TRBV5-5 and TRBJ2-7; D possibly corresponds to TRBD2 (6 bases). The V and J ends lost 2 bases and 6 bases respectively, with 15 bases between them. This CDR3 region has 14 residues. Germline CDR1 SGHKS, CDR2 YYEKEE (reference sequence).

This clonotype was detected a few times. The chain is built from TRBV27 and TRBJ1-2; possibly TRBD1 for D (5 bases). Germline V gives CDR1 MNHEY, CDR2 SMNVEV (reference sequence). V dropped 6 bases and J dropped 6 bases, with 17 bases sitting between them. The CDR3 covers 14 residues. The CDR3 is CASRSRGESHGYTF. The CDR3 DNA reads as TGTGCCAGCAGATCTAGAGGGGAATCTCATGGCTACACCTTC.

In DNA form, the CDR3 reads TGCAGCGTACAGGGTCTCCTTACAGATACGCAGTATTTT. The encoded protein is CSVQGLLTDTQYF. The chain joins TRBV29-1 to TRBJ2-3; maybe TRBD1 (6 bases). The V gene lost 6 bases and the J gene lost 3 bases, with 13 bases spanning the gap. CDR1 and CDR2 from the germline V gene are SQVTM and ANQGSEA. The CDR3 runs to 13 residues.

The chain has TRBV20-1 and TRBJ2-3; D is uncertain. V shed 1 base and J shed 5 bases, with 4 bases lying between them. Germline values: CDR1 DFQATT, CDR2 SNEGSKA (reference sequence). CDR3 size: 11 residues. In DNA, the CDR3 is TGCAGTGCTAGAGTTAGAGATACGCAGTATTTT. Amino acid sequence: CSARVRDTQYF.